This T cell receptor (beta chain) was profiled in a study of response to subunit inactivated influenza vaccine. Deletions cut 5 bases from V and 3 bases from J, with 20 bases between. The germline CDR1 and CDR2 sequences are MNHNS and SASEGT. This CDR3 has 16 amino acids. TCRdb redid the calling of the RT-PCR reads with MiXCR, one entry per CDR3 protein. The table records 400,000 to 550,000 distinct CDR3 sequences, about 25% of them present only once. The source was CD4+ T cells sorted from PBMCs, collected about 5 days after vaccination. The TCR comes from a man aged 45-65 years who received an inactivated influenza vaccine. The V and J genes are TRBV6-1 and TRBJ2-7, with TRBD2 as a possible D gene (6 bases). The CDR3 sequence: CASSQASVSRYYEQYF. CDR3 nucleotides: TGTGCCAGCAGTCAGGCTAGCGTATCTCGATACTACGAGCAGTACTTC.